The present TCR beta chain was sequenced within a study of blood T cell repertoires in COVID-19. Here immunoSEQ multiplex PCR was the method, and the copy in TCRdb shows in-frame clones only, minus some. The sample has about 250,000 clones, roughly four fifths seen once; the top ten hold about 4.5%. The table lists this clone with a few counts. The sample taken for sequencing was peripheral blood. This clonotype originated in a man aged 45 to 65 with active or convalescent COVID-19.

The CDR3 loop is CASSFGTGVTGELFF. As DNA, the CDR3 is TGTGCCAGCAGCTTCGGGACAGGGGTTACCGGGGAGCTGTTTTTT. The V and J genes are TRBV5-4 and TRBJ2-2; 10 nucleotides line up with TRBD1. V lost 2 bases and J lost 5; bases outside the gene matches: 3. The CDR3 covers 15 residues. Germline loops: CDR1 SGHNT, CDR2 YYREEE (reference sequence). Using reference TRBV5-4 and TRBJ2-2 for the parts outside the CDR3, the full variable domain is ETGVTQSPTHLIKTRGQQVTLRCSSQSGHNTVSWYQQALGQGPQFIFQYYREEENGRGNFPPRFSGLQFPNYSSELNVNALELDDSALYLCASSFGTGVTGELFFGEGSRLTVL.